This T cell receptor beta chain was profiled in a study of T-cell reconstitution after alpha-beta-depleted transplantation in children. Trimming stripped 6 bases from V and 2 bases from J, with 12 bases between. The CDR3 totals 14 residues. The V gene's germline CDR1 is MNHNS and CDR2 SASEGT. Molecular barcoding with unique molecular identifiers was used for the TCRbeta library. TCRdb re-derived calls from the PCR reads in MiXCR, one entry per CDR3 protein. The table has roughly 500,000 distinct CDR3 sequences, approximately 32% seen once. This clonotype appeared once. The source was PBMCs from the stem cell graft donor, collected from the stem cell graft. This sequence joins TRBV6-1 and TRBJ2-3; D is possibly TRBD1 (5 bases). The source of this sequence is a human donor who donated a stem cell graft to a child with aplastic anemia. The CDR3 DNA is TGTGCCAGCAGAACGGTAGGACACACAGATACGCAGTATTTT. Translated: CASRTVGHTDTQYF.